This is a list of T cell receptor beta chains from one sample in a study of shared clonotypes between healthy human individuals. Sequencing was performed with immunoSEQ multiplex PCR; in TCRdb, only in-frame clones are kept and a portion is missing. Of roughly 300,000 clones in the sample, around 86% were seen once. Sequencing was done on a sample of memory CD8+ T cells sorted from blood. These receptors were collected from a man aged 18 to 29 in good health. The CDR3 runs from the conserved cysteine through the conserved F or W. A D gene is named only where the DNA matches it firmly. The size entry is marked missing in some rows and otherwise reads once, few, many or a size class.

V gene,J gene,clone size,D gene,CDR3 DNA,CDR3 protein
TRBV6-5,TRBJ1-4,.,TRBD1,TGTGCCAGCAGGGCTACAGGGGGTGTTGAAAAACTGTTTTTT,CASRATGGVEKLFF
TRBV6-1,TRBJ2-7,.,.,TGTGCCAGCAGCGGGGGACATGGCCGCTACGAGCAGTACTTC,CASSGGHGRYEQYF
TRBV7-9,TRBJ2-7,medium-sized,.,TGTGCCAGCAGCTTAGAAGGGGGATACGAGCAGTACTTC,CASSLEGGYEQYF
TRBV27,TRBJ2-7,.,.,TGTGCCAGCAGTTTAGGAGTCACCTACGAGCAGTACTTC,CASSLGVTYEQYF
TRBV5-6,TRBJ1-5,.,TRBD1,TGTGCCAGCAGCTCCGGGACAGGGACCAATCAGCCCCAGCATTTT,CASSSGTGTNQPQHF
TRBV4-3,TRBJ2-2,.,.,TGCGCCAGCAGTGACTACACCGGGGAGCTGTTTTTT,CASSDYTGELFF
TRBV4-1,TRBJ1-2,few,.,TGCGCCAGCAGCCAAGGGACAGCTTCGCCCTACACCTTC,CASSQGTASPYTF
TRBV27,TRBJ1-3,.,.,TGTGCCAGCAGTTCCCAGGGGTCTGGAAACACCATATATTTT,CASSSQGSGNTIYF
TRBV7-9,TRBJ1-2,.,.,TGTGCCAGCAGCTTAATCAAGCTTGACTACACCTTC,CASSLIKLDYTF
TRBV9,TRBJ1-6,.,.,TGTGCCAGCAGCGCCAGAGGGGCCTATAATTCACCCCTCCACTTT,CASSARGAYNSPLHF
TRBV4-1,TRBJ2-1,once,TRBD1,TGCGCCAGCAGCCTCCGACAGGGCTACAATGAGCAGTTCTTC,CASSLRQGYNEQFF
TRBV6-6,TRBJ2-3,many,TRBD2,TGTGCCAGCAGTTATAGCGGGGAGACAGATACGCAGTATTTT,CASSYSGETDTQYF
TRBV5-1,TRBJ2-7,.,.,TGCGCCAGCAGTCCCGACAGAAACGCCCCCTACGAGCAGTACTTC,CASSPDRNAPYEQYF
TRBV9,TRBJ2-3,.,.,TGTGCCAGCAGCGCCTGGGACAGCACAGATACGCAGTATTTT,CASSAWDSTDTQYF
TRBV11-3,TRBJ2-7,.,.,TGTGCCAGCAGCCCATTTAGGACAGTCTCCTACGAGCAGTACTTC,CASSPFRTVSYEQYF
TRBV6-1,TRBJ2-7,few,.,TGTGCCAGCAGTGAAATCCCAGGGACGTACGAGCAGTACTTC,CASSEIPGTYEQYF
TRBV11-2,TRBJ2-1,once,.,TGTGCCAGCAGCACATGGGGCAGTAGCTCCTACAATGAGCAGTTCTTC,CASSTWGSSSYNEQFF
TRBV5-4,TRBJ1-2,.,.,TGTGCCAGCAGCCCCGGGTGGGGCGGTGGCTACACCTTC,CASSPGWGGGYTF
TRBV27,TRBJ2-5,.,.,TGTGCCAGCAGTTTCGTTGGGGCTCGGGAGACCCAGTACTTC,CASSFVGARETQYF
TRBV7-9,TRBJ1-1,.,TRBD1,TGTGCCAGCAGCTTTGTGGGGACAGGGGGAACTGAAGCTTTCTTT,CASSFVGTGGTEAFF